This T cell receptor beta chain was recorded in a study of T cell repertoires in cytomegalovirus infection. Background on the study: Carrying CMV and the relevant HLA type showed in public TCR beta signatures.

TCRdb independently ran MiXCR on the reads; one entry per CDR3 protein. The profile shows fewer than 350,000 distinct CDR3 sequences, more than 8% of them singletons. To note about this clonotype: Its antigen is unknown.

Broader study findings: Identification of carriers of CMV plus the relevant HLA was achieved through cumulative public TCR beta family frequency.

The material sequenced was PBMCs. This TCR came from a human donor in good health (CMV status not recorded). Some clones in this sample may be carry-over from other donors' samples.

The CDR3 DNA follows: TGTGCCAGCAGTCTCATAATAGGAGATACGCAGTATTTT. It codes for CASSLIIGDTQYF. This chain connects TRBV7-9 to TRBJ2-3; D unclear. The V end was cut by 6 bases, the J end by 5 bases, with 12 bases between. Germline CDR1 is SEHNR and CDR2 is FQNEAQ (reference sequence). The CDR3 has 13 amino acids.